The 11 T cell receptor beta chains reported below all come from one sample, sequenced in a study of blood T cell repertoires in COVID-19. Assay used: immunoSEQ multiplex PCR; TCRdb lists only in-frame clones, some missing. In the table there are a few hundred thousand clones, 84% of which are singletons. Sequencing used peripheral blood. Receptors were obtained from a woman between 40 and 50 years old who had recovered from COVID-19.

This clone turned up a few times. The V gene is TRBV5-1, the J gene TRBJ2-2; 11 nucleotides agree with TRBD2. V lost 5 bases and J lost 6; bases outside the gene matches: 9. The CDR3 extends over 16 amino acids. Germline CDR1 reads SGHRS; CDR2 reads YFSETQ. The CDR3 DNA reads as TGCGCCAGCAGGTCCGGGACTAGCGGTTTTGCCGGGGAGCTGTTTTTT. It translates to CASRSGTSGFAGELFF. Together with reference TRBV5-1 and TRBJ2-2, the CDR3 gives the full variable domain: KAGVTQTPRYLIKTRGQQVTLSCSPISGHRSVSWYQQTPGQGLQFLFEYFSETQRNKGNFPGRFSGRQFSNSRSEMNVSTLELGDSALYLCASRSGTSGFAGELFFGEGSRLTVL.

The table lists this clone with many counts. J is TRBJ2-3 and V is TRBV2, with D possibly matching TRBD2 (7 bases). The CDR3 length is 16 residues. Germline V lookup: CDR1 SNHLY, CDR2 FYNNEI. V lost 8 bases to trimming and J lost 6 bases, with 24 bases between them. CDR3 bases: TGTGCCAGCGGGGGGGCCGGGATTTCGTCTCCTGATACGCAGTATTTT. Translation gives CASGGAGISSPDTQYF.

This rearrangement joins TRBV4-3 to TRBJ1-2, with D uncertain. From germline, CDR1 is LGHNA and CDR2 YSLEER. The CDR3 loop spans 16 amino acids. Trimming stripped 0 bases from V and 4 bases from J, with 15 bases between. The CDR3 here is CASSQDQLGEGYGYTF. The CDR3 coding sequence is TGCGCCAGCAGCCAAGATCAGCTCGGGGAAGGCTATGGCTACACCTTC.

The chain combines TRBV10-3 with TRBJ1-3, with D uncertain. Trimming left V 6 bases short and J 0 bases short, with 6 bases between. The germline V gene has CDR1 ENHRY and CDR2 SYGVKD. The CDR3 spans 13 residues. The CDR3 sequence: CAIRRDSGNTIYF. The DNA of the CDR3 is TGTGCCATCAGGAGAGACTCTGGAAACACCATATATTTT.

The chain joins TRBV6-5 to TRBJ2-7, with D possibly being TRBD1 (6 bases). The ends were cut back, 7 bases at V and 5 bases at J, with 21 bases in the middle. Per the germline V gene, CDR1 is MNHEY and CDR2 is SVGAGI. This CDR3 region has 15 residues. The CDR3 loop is CASTSKSRGSHEQYF. The CDR3 DNA is TGTGCCAGCACCTCAAAGTCTAGGGGGTCCCACGAGCAGTACTTC.

This chain uses TRBV27 with TRBJ2-1, with TRBD1 as a possible D gene (5 bases). CDR3 length: 12 residues. V lost 5 bases, J lost 10 bases, and 12 bases lay in between. Per the germline V gene, CDR1 is MNHEY and CDR2 is SMNVEV (reference sequence). The CDR3, as DNA: TGTGCCAGCAGTCCCCCCAGGGTCGAGCAGTTCTTC. The encoded protein is CASSPPRVEQFF.

V gene TRBV20-1 combines with J gene TRBJ1-6, with D perhaps TRBD1 (6 bases). CDR1 and CDR2 from the germline V gene are DFQATT and SNEGSKA (reference sequence). The CDR3 covers 15 residues. V gave up 3 bases and J gave up 3 bases, with 12 bases separating them. CDR3 nucleotide sequence: TGCAGTGCTAGTTATGGACAGAGCTATAATTCACCCCTCCACTTT. Protein sequence: CSASYGQSYNSPLHF.

V usage is TRBV2 and J usage is TRBJ2-7, with D perhaps TRBD2 (5 bases). The CDR3 has 13 residues. The germline gives CDR1 SNHLY, CDR2 FYNNEI. Trimming pared 5 bases from V and 1 base from J, leaving 9 bases between. The CDR3 loop is CASSTGISYEQYF. The CDR3 coding sequence is TGTGCCAGCAGTACCGGGATTTCCTACGAGCAGTACTTC.

CDR3 sequence reads: CASTLTGGFNNEQFF. In nucleotides, the CDR3 is TGTGCCAGTACCTTGACAGGGGGCTTCAACAATGAGCAGTTCTTC. This chain uses TRBV19 with TRBJ2-1, with 10 bases that match TRBD1. The germline V gene has CDR1 LNHDA and CDR2 SQIVND (reference sequence). After removal of 7 bases from V and 5 bases from J, the junction contained 8 bases not matched to a gene. The CDR3 is 15 residues long.

This rearrangement joins TRBV6-4 to TRBJ1-4; TRBD1 is a possible D gene (5 bases). V lost 10 bases, J lost 1 base, and 13 bases lay in between. CDR1 and CDR2 (germline): MRHNA, SNTAGT. The CDR3 runs to 14 residues. The CDR3 sequence: CAIPRGVTNEKLFF. For the CDR3, the DNA is TGTGCCATTCCACGGGGGGTAACTAATGAAAAACTGTTTTTT.

The chain employs TRBV7-2 and TRBJ2-5, with TRBD2 matching over 8 bases. The CDR3 is 15 amino acids. Germline V gives CDR1 SGHTA, CDR2 FQGNSA. The V segment lost 6 bases and the J segment 5 bases; nucleotides outside the gene matches: 11. CDR3: CASSQGLARGETQYF. CDR3 nucleotide sequence: TGTGCCAGCAGTCAAGGACTAGCTCGGGGGGAGACCCAGTACTTC.